The rows below give T cell receptor beta chains drawn from one sample of a study of cytomegalovirus exposure and HLA in healthy donors. TCRdb's table, derived via immunoSEQ multiplex PCR, lists solely in-frame clones and lacks some. The sample carries roughly 330,000 clones, about nine tenths recorded once. Sequenced sample: PBMCs. The receptors originated from a woman aged 25-40 years in good health and CMV-seropositive. Each CDR3 is given with its conserved first and last residue. D genes are given only for firm matches. Size is omitted from some rows. Given values are once, few, many or a class for expanded clones.

TRBJ2-2,TRBD1,-,TRBV6-6,TGTGCCAGCAAAGGGACAGGGGTAACCGGGGAGCTGTTTTTT,CASKGTGVTGELFF
TRBJ2-1,-,-,TRBV28,TGTGCCAGCAGTTACCCTTTGAGGGGCGCGAACCGGGAGCAGTTCTTC,CASSYPLRGANREQFF
TRBJ1-5,-,many,TRBV4-1,TGCGCCAGCAGCCAAGTCGGTCAGCCCCAGCATTTT,CASSQVGQPQHF
TRBJ2-1,-,-,TRBV6-5,TGTGCCACCGGACTGGATAGCTCCTACAATGAGCAGTTCTTC,CATGLDSSYNEQFF
TRBJ2-6,TRBD1,-,TRBV5-1,TGCGCCAGCGCCGGGACAGTCTCCTCTGGGGCCAACGTCCTGACTTTC,CASAGTVSSGANVLTF
TRBJ1-2,TRBD1,once,TRBV6-5,TGTGCCAGCCGGGACAGGGTCGCACAGGGCTACACCTTC,CASRDRVAQGYTF
TRBJ2-7,-,-,TRBV11-2,TGTGCCAGCAGCTTAGACGAGGGCCGGGGAGCCTACGAGCAGTACTTC,CASSLDEGRGAYEQYF
TRBJ1-1,-,few,TRBV9,TGTGCCAGCAGCCTAAATGGACGGACGAACACTGAAGCTTTCTTT,CASSLNGRTNTEAFF
TRBJ2-7,-,-,TRBV4-3,TGCGCCAGCAGCCCCCGGCAGGGATTCTACGAGCAGTACTTC,CASSPRQGFYEQYF
TRBJ2-7,-,-,TRBV2,TGTGCCAGCAGTGAAAGGGCGTCTACGCGCTCCTACGAGCAGTACTTC,CASSERASTRSYEQYF
TRBJ2-5,-,-,TRBV21-1,TGTGCCAGCAGCAAGGGCCCCGGGAGGAGAGAGACCCAGTACTTC,CASSKGPGRRETQYF
TRBJ2-7,-,-,TRBV18,TGTGCCAGCTCAAGGGACTCTACCTACGAGCAGTACTTC,CASSRDSTYEQYF
TRBJ2-7,-,-,TRBV7-2,TGTGCCAGTAGCGGACTCTCCTACGAGCAGTACTTC,CASSGLSYEQYF
TRBJ2-5,-,few,TRBV7-9,TGTGCCAGCAGCGCGACCGCGCAAGAGACCCAGTACTTC,CASSATAQETQYF
TRBJ2-5,TRBD2,once,TRBV18,TGTGCCAGCTCACCACCAGTTCGGGGGGGCAAAGAGACCCAGTACTTC,CASSPPVRGGKETQYF
TRBJ1-5,TRBD1,-,TRBV5-6,TGTGCCAGCAGCTACTACGGGACAGGGGAAAATCAGCCCCAGCATTTT,CASSYYGTGENQPQHF
TRBJ2-6,-,-,TRBV13,TGTGCCAGCAGCCCCAGGGCTGGGGCCAACGTCCTGACTTTC,CASSPRAGANVLTF
TRBJ2-7,-,-,TRBV5-6,TGTGCCAGCAGCCTGGGACTGGATACTGGGGAGCAGTACTTC,CASSLGLDTGEQYF
TRBJ1-1,-,-,TRBV30,TGTGCCTGGAGTCCCGCGCGGAGCACTGAAGCTTTCTTT,CAWSPARSTEAFF
TRBJ2-6,-,-,TRBV11-1,TGTGCCAGCACGTTAGGTGGGGCCAACGTCCTGACTTTC,CASTLGGANVLTF
TRBJ2-7,-,few,TRBV7-9,TGTGCCAGCAGCTTAGCAGGGATCGAGCAGTACTTC,CASSLAGIEQYF
TRBJ2-5,-,-,TRBV7-2,TGTGCCAGCAGCTCGACAGGATTTGCAGAGACCCAGTACTTC,CASSSTGFAETQYF
TRBJ2-7,TRBD1,-,TRBV7-2,TGTGCCAGCACCATAGGACAGGGCGAATACGAGCAGTACTTC,CASTIGQGEYEQYF
TRBJ2-2,-,-,TRBV4-1,TGCGCCAGCAGCCAAGATCGCCAGGGTGGGGAGCTGTTTTTT,CASSQDRQGGELFF
TRBJ2-7,-,-,TRBV6-5,TGTGCCAGCAGTTACTCGCGGGAAGGCTCTTACGAGCAGTACTTC,CASSYSREGSYEQYF
TRBJ2-1,TRBD1,-,TRBV30,TGTGCCTGGAGTCAAGGGACAGCGCAGTTCTTC,CAWSQGTAQFF
TRBJ2-3,TRBD1,-,TRBV29-1,TGCAGCGTCGGCCCCGGGACAGTCACAGATACGCAGTATTTT,CSVGPGTVTDTQYF
TRBJ1-1,-,-,TRBV5-8,TGTGCCAGCAGCTATGGGGGGGGTACTGAAGCTTTCTTT,CASSYGGGTEAFF
TRBJ2-7,-,-,TRBV28,TGTGCCAGCAGCCCCCCCCCTGGGTACGAGCAGTACTTC,CASSPPPGYEQYF
TRBJ2-7,-,-,TRBV18,TGTGCCAGCTCACCACAGGGGGGTACGAACGGCGAGCAGTACTTC,CASSPQGGTNGEQYF
TRBJ2-7,TRBD1,-,TRBV5-4,TGTGCCAGCAGTCGACCTCCGGGACAGGGAGGCTACGAGCAGTACTTC,CASSRPPGQGGYEQYF
TRBJ1-2,-,once,TRBV7-3,TGTGCCAGCAGCCCGACAGGAGGACAGTCGTATGGCTACACCTTC,CASSPTGGQSYGYTF
TRBJ2-3,-,-,TRBV5-1,TGCGCCAGCAGCCCCGTAGCAGTCACAGATACGCAGTATTTT,CASSPVAVTDTQYF
TRBJ2-1,TRBD2,-,TRBV7-6,TGTGCCAGCAGCTGGGCAGGGAGGGATGAGCAGTTCTTC,CASSWAGRDEQFF
TRBJ2-7,TRBD2,-,TRBV7-2,TGTGCCAGCAGCCAGACTAGCGGGGCGTACTACGAGCAGTACTTC,CASSQTSGAYYEQYF
TRBJ2-1,-,-,TRBV5-1,TGCGCCAGCAGCTTGGGATCGTTGGGGCTTTTGTTCTACAATGAGCAGTTCTTC,CASSLGSLGLLFYNEQFF
TRBJ2-1,-,-,TRBV25-1,TGTGCCAGCAGTGATTCCAGCTCCTACAATGAGCAGTTCTTC,CASSDSSSYNEQFF
TRBJ2-7,-,-,TRBV29-1,TGCAGCGTTGGTGGGGCCTACGAGCAGTACTTC,CSVGGAYEQYF
TRBJ1-2,TRBD1,-,TRBV5-4,TGTGCCAGCAGCCCGGGACAGGGGATTTGGGAATATGGCTACACCTTC,CASSPGQGIWEYGYTF
TRBJ2-2,-,-,TRBV11-1,TGTGCCAGCAGACAGAAAAATAGGGAGAACACCGGGGAGCTGTTTTTT,CASRQKNRENTGELFF
TRBJ2-7,TRBD1,once,TRBV5-6,TGTGCCAGCAGACAAGGACAGGGGGAGGGTTACGAGCAGTACTTC,CASRQGQGEGYEQYF
TRBJ2-2,-,once,TRBV6-5,TGTGCCAGCAGCCATGGACGACTGAACACCGGGGAGCTGTTTTTT,CASSHGRLNTGELFF
TRBJ1-2,-,once,TRBV4-2,TGTGCCAGCAGCCAAGGTTCCGCTAGTGGCTACACCTTC,CASSQGSASGYTF
TRBJ1-4,TRBD1,-,TRBV5-1,TGCGCCAGCAGCCCCCAGGGACAGGGGGCAACTAATGAAAAACTGTTTTTT,CASSPQGQGATNEKLFF
TRBJ2-7,-,-,TRBV19,TGTGCCAGTAGTATATCCGGGGACTACGAGCAGTACTTC,CASSISGDYEQYF
TRBJ1-6,TRBD1,few,TRBV29-1,TGCAGCGTCGCCGGGACAGGGGATTCACCCCTCCACTTT,CSVAGTGDSPLHF
TRBJ2-2,-,-,TRBV6-1,TGTGCCAGCAGCCTTACTAGTCTAAGGGAGCTGTTTTTT,CASSLTSLRELFF
TRBJ2-2,-,-,TRBV4-1,TGCGCCAGCAGCCAAGTGGGGGGCTCCGGGGAGCTGTTTTTT,CASSQVGGSGELFF
TRBJ1-2,-,-,TRBV28,TGTGCCAGCAGTTTATTCCTGCAGAACTATGGCTACACCTTC,CASSLFLQNYGYTF
TRBJ2-5,-,-,TRBV18,TGTGCCAGCTCACAATCGCAGAGGGAGACCCAGTACTTC,CASSQSQRETQYF
TRBJ1-5,-,-,TRBV7-9,TGTGCCAGCAGCTTATCAGCCACGGGTAGTCAGCCCCAGCATTTT,CASSLSATGSQPQHF
TRBJ2-1,-,-,TRBV29-1,TGCAGCGTTGAGATTGGGCAGAGCTCCTACAATGAGCAGTTCTTC,CSVEIGQSSYNEQFF
TRBJ1-6,-,once,TRBV28,TGTGCCAGTTCCCGGAGGTCAAGTAATTCACCCCTCCACTTT,CASSRRSSNSPLHF
TRBJ2-1,-,-,TRBV6-5,TGTGCCAGCAGTCCCCATACACACTACAATGAGCAGTTCTTC,CASSPHTHYNEQFF
TRBJ2-5,TRBD1,-,TRBV7-2,TGTGCCAGCAGCTTCCGGACAGGGTATCAAGAGACCCAGTACTTC,CASSFRTGYQETQYF
TRBJ1-3,-,-,TRBV6-1,TGTGCCAGCAGCAGGGACTATGGAAACACCATATATTTT,CASSRDYGNTIYF